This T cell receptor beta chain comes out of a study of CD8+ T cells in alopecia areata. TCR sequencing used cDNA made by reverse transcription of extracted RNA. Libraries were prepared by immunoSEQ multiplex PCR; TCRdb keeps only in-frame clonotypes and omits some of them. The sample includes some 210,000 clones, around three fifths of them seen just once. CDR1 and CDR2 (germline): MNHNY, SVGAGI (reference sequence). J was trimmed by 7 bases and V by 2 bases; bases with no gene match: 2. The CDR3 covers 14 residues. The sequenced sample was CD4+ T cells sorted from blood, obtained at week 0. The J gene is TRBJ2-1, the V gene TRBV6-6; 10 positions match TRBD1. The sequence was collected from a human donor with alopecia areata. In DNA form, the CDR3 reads TGTGCCAGCAGTTACCGGGACAGGGGTAATGAGCAGTTCTTC. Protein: CASSYRDRGNEQFF.